This entry concerns a single T cell receptor beta chain. Its antigen is undetermined. This table comes from immunoSEQ multiplex PCR, and its TCRdb copy is limited to in-frame clones, with some not included. The sample consists of about 820,000 clones, roughly 92% of them appearing once. Naive CD8 cells lacked CD45RO, underwent positive selection for CCR7 and left out terminally differentiated effector memory CD45RA+ cells. The study drew its donors from healthy HIV-negative adults without recent acute infections or vaccinations. The record originates from a study of shared clonotypes between healthy human individuals. In the study overall: The study used three CD4 naive, three CD4 memory, two CD8 naive and one CD8 memory plate per donor.

The V gene end was trimmed by 4 bases and the J gene end by 4 bases; junction bases not matched to a gene: 8. CDR1 and CDR2 (germline): MNHNY, SVGAGI (reference sequence). The CDR3 has 16 residues. Study-wide points: The sole specimen, blood, was sampled, and tissue repertoires likely differ.

The sample taken for sequencing was naive CD8+ T cells sorted from blood. This clonotype was obtained from a man younger than 45 in good health. The genes are TRBV6-6 and TRBJ2-1; 9 nucleotides match TRBD2. The CDR3 DNA sequence: TGTGCCAGCAGTTCCGAAATAGCGGGAGATTACAATGAGCAGTTCTTC. As protein: CASSSEIAGDYNEQFF.